This is a list of T cell receptor beta chains from one sample in a study of shared clonotypes between healthy human individuals. Sequencing used immunoSEQ multiplex PCR; TCRdb keeps in-frame clones, though not all of them. The sample has over a million clones, about 96% seen once. The sequenced sample consisted of naive CD4+ T cells sorted from blood. All receptors come from a man between 25 and 39 years old in good health. Each CDR3 is given with its conserved first and last residue. A D gene is named only where the DNA matches it firmly. Size is omitted from some rows. Given values are once, few, many or a class for expanded clones.

j_gene,d_gene,abundance,len,v_gene,CDR3aa,CDR3nt
TRBJ2-7,TRBD2,once,15,TRBV9,CASSVGRAGYGEQYF,TGTGCCAGCAGCGTAGGGCGAGCGGGATATGGGGAGCAGTACTTC
TRBJ2-1,.,.,19,TRBV11-2,CASSFQGGQFLSSYNEQFF,TGTGCCAGCAGCTTCCAGGGGGGACAGTTTTTAAGCTCCTACAATGAGCAGTTCTTC
TRBJ2-5,.,.,14,TRBV11-2,CASSLDRTGPYQYF,TGTGCCAGCAGCTTAGATAGGACGGGACCATATCAGTACTTC
TRBJ2-1,.,.,13,TRBV5-3,CARSFCARHEQFF,TGTGCCAGAAGCTTTTGTGCGCGCCATGAGCAGTTCTTC
TRBJ2-5,.,.,12,TRBV6-6,CATLGRQETQYF,TGTGCCACCTTAGGGCGACAAGAGACCCAGTACTTC
TRBJ2-7,TRBD2,.,14,TRBV9,CASSVASGTYEQYF,TGTGCCAGCAGCGTGGCTAGCGGTACCTACGAGCAGTACTTC
TRBJ2-5,.,.,12,TRBV5-4,CASSLPLETQYF,TGTGCCAGCAGCTTACCGTTGGAGACCCAGTACTTC
TRBJ1-2,.,once,13,TRBV7-3,CASSPTTGSGYTF,TGTGCCAGCAGCCCCACCACAGGGAGCGGCTACACCTTC
TRBJ2-3,TRBD1,.,16,TRBV5-1,CASSELTGGAEDTQYF,TGCGCCAGCAGCGAGCTGACAGGGGGCGCGGAAGATACGCAGTATTTT
TRBJ2-3,TRBD2,.,18,TRBV2,CANLFGGLAGGGTDTQYF,TGTGCCAATCTTTTTGGGGGACTAGCGGGAGGAGGAACAGATACGCAGTATTTT
TRBJ2-3,.,.,16,TRBV7-2,CASSLTSTLYTDTQYF,TGTGCCAGCAGCCTTACTAGCACCCTATACACAGATACGCAGTATTTT
TRBJ2-5,.,.,14,TRBV9,CASSVDVYEETQYF,TGTGCCAGCAGCGTAGACGTCTACGAAGAGACCCAGTACTTC
TRBJ2-3,.,.,14,TRBV7-6,CASSSPAATDTQYF,TGTGCCAGCAGCTCTCCGGCAGCAACAGATACGCAGTATTTT
TRBJ2-3,TRBD1,.,18,TRBV7-9,CASSLRGTGGAPTDTQYF,TGTGCCAGCAGCTTAAGGGGGACAGGGGGCGCCCCCACAGATACGCAGTATTTT
TRBJ2-2,.,.,13,TRBV6-6,CASSSERFGELFF,TGTGCCAGCTCGAGCGAAAGGTTCGGGGAGCTGTTTTTT
TRBJ2-3,TRBD2,.,14,TRBV10-3,CAIRREGGTDTQYF,TGTGCCATCAGGCGGGAGGGCGGTACAGATACGCAGTATTTT
TRBJ1-5,TRBD1,.,14,TRBV29-1,CSVLGQGRNQPQHF,TGCAGCGTTTTGGGACAGGGAAGGAATCAGCCCCAGCATTTT
TRBJ2-5,.,.,14,TRBV19,CASSIGGAQETQYF,TGTGCCAGTAGTATTGGGGGGGCACAAGAGACCCAGTACTTC
TRBJ1-2,TRBD1,.,16,TRBV27,CASRRDRAFSFDGYTF,TGTGCCAGCAGGAGGGACAGGGCCTTTTCCTTTGATGGCTACACCTTC
TRBJ2-1,TRBD1,.,12,TRBV12-5,CASARQGVRQFF,TGTGCTAGTGCTCGACAGGGGGTTCGGCAGTTCTTC
TRBJ2-2,TRBD1,.,15,TRBV18,CASSPGTANTGELFF,TGTGCCAGCTCACCGGGGACAGCGAACACCGGGGAGCTGTTTTTT
TRBJ1-5,TRBD1,.,16,TRBV7-9,CASSSDYGQGNQPQHF,TGTGCCAGCAGCTCGGACTACGGACAGGGGAATCAGCCCCAGCATTTT
TRBJ2-3,.,.,12,TRBV19,CASSMWTDTQYF,TGTGCCAGTAGTATGTGGACAGATACGCAGTATTTT
TRBJ1-3,.,.,10,TRBV23-1,CASSGNTIYF,TGCGCCAGCAGTGGAAACACCATATATTTT
TRBJ2-3,.,.,16,TRBV5-4,CASSFPAAEAPDTQYF,TGTGCCAGCAGCTTCCCGGCAGCGGAGGCCCCAGATACGCAGTATTTT
TRBJ2-1,.,.,15,TRBV2,CASREAVGSYNEQFF,TGTGCCAGCAGGGAGGCCGTAGGATCCTACAATGAGCAGTTCTTC
TRBJ1-1,.,once,16,TRBV4-3,CASSQGVTLLYTEAFF,TGCGCCAGCAGCCAGGGGGTCACTTTATTGTACACTGAAGCTTTCTTT
TRBJ1-2,.,.,15,TRBV6-1,CASSEGLQPFYGYTF,TGTGCCAGCAGTGAGGGACTCCAGCCCTTCTATGGCTACACCTTC
TRBJ1-1,TRBD1,.,15,TRBV18,CASSLPGGRNTEAFF,TGTGCCAGCTCACTACCAGGGGGTAGGAACACTGAAGCTTTCTTT
TRBJ2-3,.,.,14,TRBV5-6,CASSRQGAGDTQYF,TGTGCCAGCAGCCGACAGGGAGCGGGGGATACGCAGTATTTT
TRBJ1-3,.,.,12,TRBV15,CATSRARVPIYF,TGTGCCACCAGCAGAGCTAGGGTTCCCATATATTTT
TRBJ1-4,TRBD1,.,15,TRBV28,CASGLGTGLNEKLFF,TGTGCCAGCGGCCTTGGGACAGGGCTTAATGAAAAACTGTTTTTT
TRBJ1-1,.,.,14,TRBV5-1,CASSLLGANTEAFF,TGCGCCAGCAGCCTATTGGGGGCGAACACTGAAGCTTTCTTT
TRBJ1-2,TRBD1,.,13,TRBV18,CASSPNTGDGYTF,TGTGCCAGCTCACCAAATACAGGGGATGGCTACACCTTC